The rows below give T cell receptor beta chains drawn from one sample of a study of OX40 agonist ivuxolimab in advanced cancers. Using immunoSEQ multiplex PCR, the repertoire was profiled, and TCRdb retains in-frame clones only, with some absent. Among roughly 58,000 clones listed, 70% to 90% were seen once. The input for sequencing was CD4+ or CD8+ T cells sorted from blood, taken in a trial of the OX40 agonist ivuxolimab. These receptors all come from an adult with an advanced solid tumor such as melanoma, head and neck, liver or kidney cancer. CDR3s include the opening cysteine and the closing phenylalanine or tryptophan. Fields, in order: J gene, D gene, clone size, V gene, CDR3 protein, CDR3 DNA. D genes are given only for firm matches. Not all rows give a size; the values are once, few, many and, for expanded clones, a class.

J gene: TRBJ2-3
D gene: .
clone size: once
V gene: TRBV20-1
CDR3 protein: CSAGVDTQYF
CDR3 DNA: TGCAGTGCGGGCGTGGATACGCAGTATTTT

J gene: TRBJ2-3
D gene: TRBD2
clone size: .
V gene: TRBV7-2
CDR3 protein: CASSLGVSGGNTDTQYF
CDR3 DNA: TGTGCCAGCAGCTTAGGCGTCAGCGGGGGGAACACAGATACGCAGTATTTT

J gene: TRBJ1-1
D gene: .
clone size: few
V gene: TRBV10-3
CDR3 protein: CAISQALEAFF
CDR3 DNA: TGTGCCATCAGCCAGGCCCTTGAGGCTTTCTTT

J gene: TRBJ1-2
D gene: .
clone size: .
V gene: TRBV21-1
CDR3 protein: CASSKGSWESSSGYTF
CDR3 DNA: TGTGCCAGCAGCAAGGGTTCCTGGGAGTCGAGCTCTGGCTACACCTTC

J gene: TRBJ2-3
D gene: TRBD1
clone size: .
V gene: TRBV28
CDR3 protein: CASSTPGQTDTQYF
CDR3 DNA: TGTGCCAGCAGTACTCCGGGACAGACGGATACGCAGTATTTT

J gene: TRBJ2-7
D gene: .
clone size: .
V gene: TRBV10-3
CDR3 protein: CAISEGQGGIAYEQYF
CDR3 DNA: TGTGCCATCAGTGAGGGTCAGGGGGGGATCGCCTACGAGCAGTACTTC

J gene: TRBJ1-5
D gene: TRBD1
clone size: .
V gene: TRBV6-1
CDR3 protein: CAITGGAGQPQHF
CDR3 DNA: TGTGCCATCACAGGGGGCGCGGGTCAGCCCCAGCATTTT

J gene: TRBJ2-5
D gene: .
clone size: .
V gene: TRBV10-3
CDR3 protein: CAIRAQGPETQYF
CDR3 DNA: TGTGCCATCAGGGCACAGGGTCCAGAGACCCAGTACTTC

J gene: TRBJ2-1
D gene: .
clone size: .
V gene: TRBV7-3
CDR3 protein: CASSSSGQGYNEQFF
CDR3 DNA: TGTGCCAGCAGTTCCTCCGGGCAGGGCTACAATGAGCAGTTCTTC

J gene: TRBJ2-5
D gene: TRBD1
clone size: .
V gene: TRBV5-5
CDR3 protein: CASSLADRGNQETQYF
CDR3 DNA: TGTGCCAGCAGCTTGGCGGACAGGGGAAACCAAGAGACCCAGTACTTC

J gene: TRBJ2-5
D gene: TRBD1
clone size: once
V gene: TRBV5-1
CDR3 protein: CASSLMRQGSSETQYF
CDR3 DNA: TGCGCCAGCAGCTTGATGAGACAGGGGAGCTCGGAGACCCAGTACTTC

J gene: TRBJ1-1
D gene: .
clone size: .
V gene: TRBV7-2
CDR3 protein: CASSTILPATEAFF
CDR3 DNA: TGTGCCAGCAGCACCATACTCCCCGCGACTGAAGCTTTCTTT

J gene: TRBJ2-7
D gene: .
clone size: .
V gene: TRBV28
CDR3 protein: CASSVDSYEQYF
CDR3 DNA: TGTGCCAGCAGTGTGGACAGCTACGAGCAGTACTTC

J gene: TRBJ1-1
D gene: TRBD1
clone size: .
V gene: TRBV5-1
CDR3 protein: CASSLEDRGGGTEAFF
CDR3 DNA: TGCGCCAGCAGCTTGGAGGACAGGGGAGGAGGCACTGAAGCTTTCTTT

J gene: TRBJ2-7
D gene: TRBD2
clone size: .
V gene: TRBV29-1
CDR3 protein: CSVGGVYSSSYEQYF
CDR3 DNA: TGCAGCGTGGGGGGGGTCTATTCGAGCTCCTACGAGCAGTACTTC

J gene: TRBJ2-5
D gene: .
clone size: .
V gene: TRBV19
CDR3 protein: CASSAGQIQETQYF
CDR3 DNA: TGTGCCAGTAGTGCCGGACAGATCCAAGAGACCCAGTACTTC

J gene: TRBJ1-1
D gene: .
clone size: .
V gene: TRBV12-5
CDR3 protein: CASGAGTEAFF
CDR3 DNA: TGTGCTAGTGGGGCGGGCACTGAAGCTTTCTTT

J gene: TRBJ1-2
D gene: .
clone size: .
V gene: TRBV29-1
CDR3 protein: CSVEDPVTAYGYTF
CDR3 DNA: TGCAGCGTTGAAGATCCTGTGACAGCCTATGGCTACACCTTC

J gene: TRBJ2-2
D gene: .
clone size: .
V gene: TRBV5-1
CDR3 protein: CASSLVTGTNTGELFF
CDR3 DNA: TGCGCCAGCAGCTTGGTGACGGGCACGAACACCGGGGAGCTGTTTTTT

J gene: TRBJ1-3
D gene: TRBD1
clone size: .
V gene: TRBV28
CDR3 protein: CASSSQGAGNTIYF
CDR3 DNA: TGTGCCAGCAGTTCCCAGGGGGCTGGAAACACCATATATTTT

J gene: TRBJ2-4
D gene: .
clone size: .
V gene: TRBV15
CDR3 protein: CATSRVSGANIQYF
CDR3 DNA: TGTGCCACCAGCAGAGTTAGTGGGGCGAACATTCAGTACTTC

J gene: TRBJ2-1
D gene: TRBD2
clone size: .
V gene: TRBV11-2
CDR3 protein: CASSFREGSGASYNEQFF
CDR3 DNA: TGTGCCAGCAGCTTCCGAGAGGGGAGCGGGGCTTCCTACAATGAGCAGTTCTTC

J gene: TRBJ2-3
D gene: TRBD2
clone size: .
V gene: TRBV9
CDR3 protein: CASSVGMIGGGRDTQYF
CDR3 DNA: TGTGCCAGCAGCGTAGGAATGATCGGGGGGGGCCGAGATACGCAGTATTTT

J gene: TRBJ2-7
D gene: TRBD1
clone size: .
V gene: TRBV6-5
CDR3 protein: CASTRDSEQYF
CDR3 DNA: TGTGCCAGCACCAGGGACAGCGAGCAGTACTTC

J gene: TRBJ2-7
D gene: .
clone size: .
V gene: TRBV14
CDR3 protein: CASRATGEGYEQYF
CDR3 DNA: TGTGCCAGCAGGGCGACAGGGGAGGGTTACGAGCAGTACTTC

J gene: TRBJ2-2
D gene: TRBD1
clone size: .
V gene: TRBV6-1
CDR3 protein: CASQGGESTGELFF
CDR3 DNA: TGTGCCAGCCAAGGGGGCGAGAGCACCGGGGAGCTGTTTTTT

J gene: TRBJ2-3
D gene: .
clone size: .
V gene: TRBV29-1
CDR3 protein: CSVVQTGVGDTQYF
CDR3 DNA: TGCAGCGTTGTACAAACAGGAGTGGGGGATACGCAGTATTTT

J gene: TRBJ2-7
D gene: .
clone size: .
V gene: TRBV18
CDR3 protein: CASSPEGGEPYEQYF
CDR3 DNA: TGTGCCAGCTCACCGGAGGGGGGGGAGCCCTACGAGCAGTACTTC

J gene: TRBJ2-5
D gene: .
clone size: .
V gene: TRBV7-7
CDR3 protein: CASSLGVQETQYF
CDR3 DNA: TGTGCTAGCAGCTTAGGTGTTCAAGAGACCCAGTACTTC

J gene: TRBJ2-6
D gene: .
clone size: .
V gene: TRBV19
CDR3 protein: CASSIGGSGANVLTF
CDR3 DNA: TGTGCCAGTAGTATTGGCGGGTCCGGGGCCAACGTCCTGACTTTC

J gene: TRBJ2-2
D gene: .
clone size: .
V gene: TRBV7-2
CDR3 protein: CASSRSIGELFF
CDR3 DNA: TGTGCCAGCTCCAGGTCGATCGGGGAGCTGTTTTTT

J gene: TRBJ1-3
D gene: TRBD1
clone size: .
V gene: TRBV7-9
CDR3 protein: CASSMGTGGSGNTIYF
CDR3 DNA: TGTGCCAGCAGCATGGGGACAGGGGGCTCTGGAAACACCATATATTTT

J gene: TRBJ2-6
D gene: .
clone size: .
V gene: TRBV7-9
CDR3 protein: CASSPRAGLGTGANVLTF
CDR3 DNA: TGTGCCAGCAGTCCGAGGGCAGGGTTAGGGACTGGGGCCAACGTCCTGACTTTC

J gene: TRBJ1-3
D gene: TRBD1
clone size: .
V gene: TRBV18
CDR3 protein: CASSPWDRGNSGNTIYF
CDR3 DNA: TGTGCCAGCTCACCGTGGGACAGGGGGAACTCTGGAAACACCATATATTTT

J gene: TRBJ1-2
D gene: .
clone size: .
V gene: TRBV27
CDR3 protein: CASSPGTGGYTF
CDR3 DNA: TGTGCCAGCAGTCCCGGGACGGGGGGCTACACCTTC

J gene: TRBJ1-1
D gene: .
clone size: .
V gene: TRBV29-1
CDR3 protein: CSVEETENTEAFF
CDR3 DNA: TGCAGCGTGGAAGAGACAGAGAACACTGAAGCTTTCTTT

J gene: TRBJ1-2
D gene: .
clone size: .
V gene: TRBV4-1
CDR3 protein: CASSQQGRYGYTF
CDR3 DNA: TGCGCCAGCAGCCAACAGGGGCGCTATGGCTACACCTTC

J gene: TRBJ2-5
D gene: TRBD2
clone size: .
V gene: TRBV7-3
CDR3 protein: CASSPQIAGGQETQYF
CDR3 DNA: TGTGCCAGCAGCCCCCAAATAGCGGGGGGTCAAGAGACCCAGTACTTC

J gene: TRBJ1-2
D gene: .
clone size: .
V gene: TRBV29-1
CDR3 protein: CSAVNTVRDGYTF
CDR3 DNA: TGCAGCGCTGTTAACACCGTAAGGGATGGCTACACCTTC

J gene: TRBJ2-7
D gene: .
clone size: .
V gene: TRBV7-6
CDR3 protein: CASSLRSGADEQYF
CDR3 DNA: TGTGCCAGCAGCTTAAGGAGTGGCGCGGACGAGCAGTACTTC

J gene: TRBJ1-3
D gene: TRBD1
clone size: .
V gene: TRBV5-1
CDR3 protein: CASSGGTVSGNTIYF
CDR3 DNA: TGCGCCAGCAGCGGGGGGACAGTCTCTGGAAACACCATATATTTT

J gene: TRBJ1-5
D gene: TRBD1
clone size: .
V gene: TRBV7-9
CDR3 protein: CASSADRRNQPQHF
CDR3 DNA: TGTGCCAGCAGCGCGGACAGGCGGAATCAGCCCCAGCATTTT

J gene: TRBJ2-1
D gene: TRBD1
clone size: .
V gene: TRBV28
CDR3 protein: CASSLWTGGGSYNEQFF
CDR3 DNA: TGTGCCAGCAGTCTATGGACAGGGGGAGGGTCCTACAATGAGCAGTTCTTC

J gene: TRBJ2-2
D gene: .
clone size: .
V gene: TRBV5-1
CDR3 protein: CASSAGLGTGELFF
CDR3 DNA: TGCGCCAGCAGCGCGGGCCTTGGAACCGGGGAGCTGTTTTTT

J gene: TRBJ2-5
D gene: TRBD1
clone size: once
V gene: TRBV5-1
CDR3 protein: CASSLWTGGQETQYF
CDR3 DNA: TGCGCCAGCAGCTTGTGGACAGGGGGACAAGAGACCCAGTACTTC

J gene: TRBJ1-4
D gene: TRBD1
clone size: .
V gene: TRBV2
CDR3 protein: CASSLQGRGEKLFF
CDR3 DNA: TGTGCCAGCAGTTTACAGGGGAGGGGTGAAAAACTGTTTTTT

J gene: TRBJ2-7
D gene: .
clone size: .
V gene: TRBV2
CDR3 protein: CASSGAYGGEQYF
CDR3 DNA: TGTGCCAGCAGTGGAGCTTACGGTGGAGAGCAGTACTTC

J gene: TRBJ2-1
D gene: .
clone size: .
V gene: TRBV10-1
CDR3 protein: CASSEGAIYNEQFF
CDR3 DNA: TGCGCCAGCAGTGAAGGGGCGATCTACAATGAGCAGTTCTTC

J gene: TRBJ1-3
D gene: .
clone size: .
V gene: TRBV6-1
CDR3 protein: CASRAGAGNTIYF
CDR3 DNA: TGTGCCAGCAGGGCAGGGGCTGGAAACACCATATATTTT

J gene: TRBJ2-7
D gene: TRBD1
clone size: .
V gene: TRBV5-1
CDR3 protein: CASSLDRTGGYEQYF
CDR3 DNA: TGCGCCAGCAGCTTGGATAGGACAGGGGGTTACGAGCAGTACTTC

J gene: TRBJ1-4
D gene: .
clone size: .
V gene: TRBV15
CDR3 protein: CATSRDLGLQGEKLFF
CDR3 DNA: TGTGCCACCAGCAGAGATCTTGGCCTCCAGGGGGAAAAACTGTTTTTT

J gene: TRBJ1-1
D gene: TRBD1
clone size: .
V gene: TRBV19
CDR3 protein: CASSITGGPRTEAFF
CDR3 DNA: TGTGCCAGTAGTATAACAGGGGGGCCAAGGACTGAAGCTTTCTTT

J gene: TRBJ1-3
D gene: .
clone size: .
V gene: TRBV5-6
CDR3 protein: CASSSHGGNTIYF
CDR3 DNA: TGTGCCAGCAGCTCCCATGGAGGAAACACCATATATTTT

J gene: TRBJ1-4
D gene: .
clone size: .
V gene: TRBV5-1
CDR3 protein: CASSLVGEKLFF
CDR3 DNA: TGCGCCAGCAGCTTGGTTGGTGAAAAACTGTTTTTT